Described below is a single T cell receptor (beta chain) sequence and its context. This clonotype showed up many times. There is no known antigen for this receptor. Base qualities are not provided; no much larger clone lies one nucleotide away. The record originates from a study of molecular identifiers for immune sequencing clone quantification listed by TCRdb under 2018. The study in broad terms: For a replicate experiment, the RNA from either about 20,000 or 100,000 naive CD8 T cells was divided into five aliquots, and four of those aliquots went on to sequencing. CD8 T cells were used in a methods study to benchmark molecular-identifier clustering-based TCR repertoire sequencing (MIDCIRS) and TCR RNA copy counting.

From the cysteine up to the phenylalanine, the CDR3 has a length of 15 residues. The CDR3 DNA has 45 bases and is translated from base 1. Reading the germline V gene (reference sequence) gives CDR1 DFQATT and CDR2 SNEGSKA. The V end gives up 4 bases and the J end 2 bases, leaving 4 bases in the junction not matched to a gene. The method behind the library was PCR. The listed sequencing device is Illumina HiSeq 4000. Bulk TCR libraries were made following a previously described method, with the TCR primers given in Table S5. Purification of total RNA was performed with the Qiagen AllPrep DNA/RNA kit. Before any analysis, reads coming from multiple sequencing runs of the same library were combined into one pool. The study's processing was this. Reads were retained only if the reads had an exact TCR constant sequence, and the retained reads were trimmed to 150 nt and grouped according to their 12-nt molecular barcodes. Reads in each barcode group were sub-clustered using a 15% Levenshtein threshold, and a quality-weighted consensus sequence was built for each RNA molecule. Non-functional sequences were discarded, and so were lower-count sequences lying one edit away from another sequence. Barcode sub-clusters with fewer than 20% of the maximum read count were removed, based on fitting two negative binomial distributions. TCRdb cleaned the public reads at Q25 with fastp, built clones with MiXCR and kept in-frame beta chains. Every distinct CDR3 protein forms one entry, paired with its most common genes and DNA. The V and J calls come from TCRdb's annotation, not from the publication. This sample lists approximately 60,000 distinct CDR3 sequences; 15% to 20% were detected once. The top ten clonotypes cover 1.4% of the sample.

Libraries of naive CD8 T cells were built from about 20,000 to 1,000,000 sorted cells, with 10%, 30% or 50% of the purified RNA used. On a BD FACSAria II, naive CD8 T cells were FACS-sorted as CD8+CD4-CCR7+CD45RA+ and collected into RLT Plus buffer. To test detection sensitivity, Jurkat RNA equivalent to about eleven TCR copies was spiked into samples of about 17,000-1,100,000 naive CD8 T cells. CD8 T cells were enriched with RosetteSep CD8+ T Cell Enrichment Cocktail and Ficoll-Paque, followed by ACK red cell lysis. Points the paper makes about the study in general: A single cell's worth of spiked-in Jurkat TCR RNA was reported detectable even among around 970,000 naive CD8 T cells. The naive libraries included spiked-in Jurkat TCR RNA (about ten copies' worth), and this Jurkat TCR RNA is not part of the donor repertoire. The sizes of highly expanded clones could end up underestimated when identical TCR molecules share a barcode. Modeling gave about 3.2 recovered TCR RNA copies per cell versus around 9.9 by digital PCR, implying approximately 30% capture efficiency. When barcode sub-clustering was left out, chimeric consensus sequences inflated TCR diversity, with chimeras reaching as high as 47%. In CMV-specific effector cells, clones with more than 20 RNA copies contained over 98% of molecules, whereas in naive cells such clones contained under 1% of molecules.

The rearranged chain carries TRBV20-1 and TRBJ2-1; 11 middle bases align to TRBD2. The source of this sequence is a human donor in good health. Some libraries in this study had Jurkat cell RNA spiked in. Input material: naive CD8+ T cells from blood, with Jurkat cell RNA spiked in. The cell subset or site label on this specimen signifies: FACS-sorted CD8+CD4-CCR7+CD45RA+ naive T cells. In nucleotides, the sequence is TGCAGTGCTAAAGTAGCGGGAGGGCCCTACAATGAGCAGTTCTTC. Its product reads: CSAKVAGGPYNEQFF.